Listed below are T cell receptor beta chains from one sample, sequenced in a study of T cell responses to AZD1222 COVID-19 vaccine. Generated by immunoSEQ multiplex PCR, the TCRdb table keeps only in-frame clones and is missing some. Of roughly 120,000 clones listed, approximately 89% are singletons. The source was peripheral blood, collected 28 days after the second AZD1222 dose. All receptors come from an adult who received the AZD1222 COVID-19 vaccine. Both conserved end residues are trimmed from each CDR3. The order of the fields is J gene, V gene, D gene, CDR3 protein. D genes are given only for firm matches.

j_call: TRBJ1-1
v_call: TRBV7-2
d_call: -
cdr3_aa: ASSLALRGAF

j_call: TRBJ2-5
v_call: TRBV5-8
d_call: -
cdr3_aa: ASSHRVGTQY

j_call: TRBJ2-3
v_call: TRBV5-6
d_call: -
cdr3_aa: ASSPGPLSTDTQY

j_call: TRBJ1-2
v_call: TRBV7-8
d_call: TRBD1
cdr3_aa: ASSLLSPPDRGRGGYT

j_call: TRBJ1-2
v_call: TRBV7-3
d_call: -
cdr3_aa: ASSASQGRVYGYT

j_call: TRBJ1-5
v_call: TRBV6-2/TRBV6-3
d_call: -
cdr3_aa: ASSPGVPSNQPQH

j_call: TRBJ1-2
v_call: TRBV6-2/TRBV6-3
d_call: -
cdr3_aa: ASSYRDYGYT

j_call: TRBJ2-3
v_call: TRBV7-2
d_call: -
cdr3_aa: ASSSPVIDTQY

j_call: TRBJ2-2
v_call: TRBV7-7
d_call: TRBD2
cdr3_aa: ASSFSGTSTPTGELF

j_call: TRBJ1-1
v_call: TRBV4-3
d_call: TRBD1
cdr3_aa: ASSQIQGVAEAF

j_call: TRBJ2-5
v_call: TRBV14
d_call: -
cdr3_aa: ASSAWRSRQRETQY

j_call: TRBJ2-3
v_call: TRBV6-2/TRBV6-3
d_call: TRBD1
cdr3_aa: ASSYSGQGHTDTQY

j_call: TRBJ2-3
v_call: TRBV29-1
d_call: TRBD2
cdr3_aa: SASSGSLPDTQY

j_call: TRBJ1-3
v_call: TRBV7-2
d_call: TRBD1
cdr3_aa: ASSLSGTAGTIY

j_call: TRBJ1-2
v_call: TRBV9
d_call: -
cdr3_aa: ASSPRTTSYGYT

j_call: TRBJ1-2
v_call: TRBV14
d_call: -
cdr3_aa: ASSPPGMGYGYT

j_call: TRBJ1-1
v_call: TRBV28
d_call: -
cdr3_aa: ASIASQVGTTEAF

j_call: TRBJ2-7
v_call: TRBV3-1/TRBV3-2
d_call: -
cdr3_aa: ASSQKRHTDYEQY

j_call: TRBJ2-7
v_call: TRBV29-1
d_call: -
cdr3_aa: SVLLGYEQY

j_call: TRBJ1-3
v_call: TRBV29-1
d_call: -
cdr3_aa: SVYSSGNTIY

j_call: TRBJ2-5
v_call: TRBV12-5
d_call: -
cdr3_aa: ASGLGLRAQETQY

j_call: TRBJ2-1
v_call: TRBV28
d_call: TRBD2
cdr3_aa: ASSPGTSGPGQF

j_call: TRBJ1-2
v_call: TRBV10-3
d_call: -
cdr3_aa: AIKDARAPDGYT